The sequence of this T cell receptor beta chain was determined in a study of cytomegalovirus exposure and HLA in healthy donors. Overall study findings and caveats: It was taken for granted in presence/absence analyses that sequencing depth across donors was roughly uniform. Listed as cytomegalovirus-associated were over 150 TCR beta chains. Three CMV-associated chains proved CMV antigen-specific in vitro. Among TCR sequences, most were rare, though some public TCRs appeared in many donors.

Primers included in the PCR were 60 Vbeta and 13 Jbeta primers. Only in-frame clones appear in the TCRdb table, and some are missing; sequencing was by immunoSEQ multiplex PCR. The sample has some 150,000 clones; roughly 77% are singletons. CDR1 is SGHNT and CDR2 is YYREEE in the germline V gene (reference sequence). This CDR3 region has 14 residues. Trimming cost V 7 bases and J 2 bases, with 16 bases left between them. For this clone: The antigen remains undetermined.

This chain uses TRBV5-4 with TRBJ2-7; possibly TRBD2 for D (7 bases). This sequence originates from a man aged 25 to 40 in good health and CMV-seropositive. Sequencing used PBMCs. The CDR3 DNA sequence: TGTGCCAGCGGACGCGGGGGCGATACCTACGAGCAGTACTTC. This codes for CASGRGGDTYEQYF.